A single sample gave rise to the 29 T cell receptor beta chains below, sequenced in a study of technical replicates of blood from a few donors. The assay was immunoSEQ multiplex PCR, and TCRdb's table has in-frame clones only and misses some. The sample has approximately 85,000 clones, around 94% seen once. The material sequenced was T cells isolated from PBMCs. Every receptor here comes from a human donor in good health.

The CDR3 bases are TGTGCCAGCCGGACTAGTTCTACATACGAGCAGTACTTC. Its protein is CASRTSSTYEQYF. The V call is TRBV6-5, the J call TRBJ2-7; 7 bases line up with TRBD2. The germline V gene has CDR1 MNHEY and CDR2 SVGAGI. V shed 8 bases, J shed 4 bases, and the junction held 8 bases outside the gene matches. This CDR3 is built from 13 residues.

This clone was seen a single time. The CDR3 reads CASSVAAGDTQYF. CDR3 nucleotides: TGTGCCAGCAGTGTAGCGGCGGGAGATACGCAGTATTTT. This chain connects TRBV2 to TRBJ2-3, with D possibly being TRBD2 (6 bases). V lost 4 bases and J lost 5, with 10 bases in between. CDR3 size: 13 residues. Germline lookup yields CDR1 SNHLY and CDR2 FYNNEI.

The rearrangement uses TRBV6-5 and TRBJ2-3; 7 bases are shared with TRBD2. Losses at the gene ends were 4 bases for V and 1 base for J; bases not matched to a gene: 8. CDR1 is MNHEY and CDR2 is SVGAGI in the germline V gene. CDR3 size: 16 residues. CDR3 coding DNA: TGTGCCAGCAGTTTAAACGGGAGGCCAGGCACAGATACGCAGTATTTT. This gives the protein CASSLNGRPGTDTQYF.

This chain links TRBV19 with TRBJ2-7, with 8 nucleotides matching TRBD1. Germline-derived CDR1 and CDR2 are LNHDA and SQIVND (reference sequence). V trimming: 3 bases; J trimming: 0 bases; junction bases outside the gene matches: 16. The CDR3 has 19 amino acids. This chain's CDR3 is CASSIDRGKVWIYSYEQYF. The CDR3 region has the DNA TGTGCCAGTAGTATCGACAGGGGTAAAGTCTGGATATACTCCTACGAGCAGTACTTC.

The CDR3 sequence: CASSSRGAWDYEQYF. CDR3 DNA sequence: TGTGCCAGCAGCTCCCGGGGGGCGTGGGACTACGAGCAGTACTTC. The genes are TRBV11-2 and TRBJ2-7; D is possibly TRBD2 (7 bases). The CDR3 totals 15 residues. The V gene's germline CDR1 is SGHAT and CDR2 FQNNGV. Trimming cost V 4 bases and J 3 bases, with 16 bases left between them.

The genes are TRBV5-1 and TRBJ2-2; 7 bases are shared with TRBD2. Germline CDR1 and CDR2: SGHRS and YFSETQ. The CDR3 loop spans 16 amino acids. Trimming removed 5 bases from V and 2 bases from J; junction bases left unmatched: 9. CDR3 protein: CASRAPGLTNTGELFF. The CDR3 DNA sequence: TGCGCCAGCAGGGCACCGGGACTAACTAACACCGGGGAGCTGTTTTTT.

The chain couples TRBV14 to TRBJ2-7, with 9 nucleotides matching TRBD1. V dropped 1 base and J dropped 8; count of bases not matched to a gene: 6. CDR1 is SGHDN, CDR2 FVKESK, per germline. The CDR3 sequence is 14 residues long. The CDR3 loop is CASSQGQGVVKQYF. The CDR3 nucleotides are TGTGCCAGCAGCCAAGGACAGGGGGTGGTGAAGCAGTACTTC. Full variable domain (rest looked up from reference TRBV14 and TRBJ2-7): EAGVTQFPSHSVIEKGQTVTLRCDPISGHDNLYWYRRVMGKEIKFLLHFVKESKQDESGMPNNRFLAERTGGTYSTLKVQPAELEDSGVYFCASSQGQGVVKQYFGPGTRLTVT.

The chain is built from TRBV27 and TRBJ1-5, with 10 bases that match TRBD1. CDR3 size: 13 residues. V gave up 8 bases and J gave up 6 bases; unmatched junction bases: 4. CDR1 and CDR2 from the germline V gene are MNHEY and SMNVEV (reference sequence). Written as DNA, the CDR3 is TGTGCCAGCGGGGACAGGGGCGGTCAGCCCCAGCATTTT. This codes for CASGDRGGQPQHF.

The J gene is TRBJ1-1, the V gene TRBV5-1, with TRBD1 matching over 8 bases. This CDR3 has 14 amino acids. Germline V gene data show CDR1 as SGHRS and CDR2 as YFSETQ. With V trimmed by 4 bases and J by 2 bases, 4 bases remained unmatched. CDR3 loop: CASSPGTGNTEAFF. In nucleotides, the CDR3 is TGCGCCAGCAGCCCCGGGACAGGAAACACTGAAGCTTTCTTT. Based on the CDR3 plus reference TRBV5-1 and TRBJ1-1, the full variable domain is KAGVTQTPRYLIKTRGQQVTLSCSPISGHRSVSWYQQTPGQGLQFLFEYFSETQRNKGNFPGRFSGRQFSNSRSEMNVSTLELGDSALYLCASSPGTGNTEAFFGQGTRLTVV.

The chain recombines TRBV2 with TRBJ2-1; D is uncertain. CDR3 size: 11 residues. The germline V gene encodes CDR1 SNHLY and CDR2 FYNNEI. V lost 7 bases, J lost 3 bases, and 4 bases lay in between. CDR3 coding DNA: TGTGCCAGCAACTACTACAATGAGCAGTTCTTC. Residues: CASNYYNEQFF.

This rearrangement joins TRBV6-5 to TRBJ1-2; D remains ambiguous. The germline gives CDR1 MNHEY, CDR2 SVGAGI. V dropped 7 bases and J dropped 7 bases, with 16 bases sitting between them. This CDR3 is 13 amino acids long. CDR3 nucleotides: TGTGCCAGCACCGGACTCGTGGGAGGTGGCTACACCTTC. It translates to CASTGLVGGGYTF.

The chain couples TRBV4-1 to TRBJ2-2, with TRBD1 matching over 9 bases. This CDR3 is built from 17 residues. CDR1 is MGHRA and CDR2 is YSYEKL in the germline V gene. V trimming: 4 bases; J trimming: 3 bases; junction bases outside the gene matches: 9. CDR3 in amino acids: CASSLKQGAAHTGELFF. The DNA of the CDR3 is TGCGCCAGCAGCCTTAAACAGGGGGCGGCGCACACCGGGGAGCTGTTTTTT.

The V and J genes are TRBV27 and TRBJ1-4, with unresolved D. This CDR3 has 13 amino acids. V was pared by 5 bases and J by 0 bases, with 4 bases between. Germline V gene lookup returns CDR1 MNHEY and CDR2 SMNVEV (reference sequence). The CDR3 loop reads CASSTATNEKLFF. The CDR3 DNA reads TGTGCCAGCAGTACTGCAACTAATGAAAAACTGTTTTTT.

The chain joins TRBV7-8 to TRBJ2-7, with D maybe TRBD2 (6 bases). The CDR3 is 16 amino acids. Germline V gives CDR1 SGHVS, CDR2 FQNEAQ. Trimming removed 3 bases at V and 0 bases at J, with 15 bases between. CDR3 sequence (DNA): TGTGCCAGCAGCTTCACCGGGACTGAGAGCTCCTACGAGCAGTACTTC. Residues: CASSFTGTESSYEQYF.

The chain employs TRBV7-3 and TRBJ1-5; D unclear. This CDR3 has 13 residues. V was trimmed by 6 bases and J by 9 bases, leaving 15 bases between them. Germline V gene sequence: CDR1 SGHTA, CDR2 FQGTGA. This chain's CDR3 is CASSLTVWRPQHF. The DNA of the CDR3 is TGTGCCAGCAGTCTGACTGTCTGGAGGCCCCAGCATTTT.

The chain links TRBV27 to TRBJ1-4; D is unclear. The germline V and J ends were trimmed by 6 bases and 3 bases, with 17 bases remaining between them. The CDR3 contains 16 residues. From germline, CDR1 is MNHEY and CDR2 SMNVEV (reference sequence). The CDR3 DNA sequence: TGTGCCAGCAGCCCGGGTCCAAGTTTTTCTAATGAAAAACTGTTTTTT. Translating it yields CASSPGPSFSNEKLFF.

The CDR3 region has the DNA TGTGCCAGCAGTGAAAGGGGACTGGCGGGCTACAATGAGCAGTTCTTC. Translation: CASSERGLAGYNEQFF. The chain has TRBV6-1 and TRBJ2-1, with a possible D match to TRBD2 (6 bases). The germline V gene encodes CDR1 MNHNS and CDR2 SASEGT. V lost 2 bases to trimming and J lost 3 bases, with 14 bases between them. The CDR3 runs to 16 residues.

The chain recombines TRBV4-1 with TRBJ1-5, with D perhaps TRBD1 (5 bases). The CDR3 has 15 amino acids. Germline CDR1 reads MGHRA; CDR2 reads YSYEKL. V lost 1 base to trimming and J lost 2 bases, with 9 bases between them. Here the CDR3 reads CASSQAREGNQPQHF. Written as DNA, the CDR3 is TGCGCCAGCAGCCAAGCCAGGGAGGGCAATCAGCCCCAGCATTTT.

The J gene is TRBJ2-3, the V gene TRBV7-9; the match to TRBD2 covers 9 bases. CDR1 is SEHNR and CDR2 is FQNEAQ in the germline V gene (reference sequence). V was clipped by 1 base and J by 2 bases; unmatched bases: 13. This CDR3 has 19 residues. As DNA, the CDR3 is TGTGCCAGCAGCTTAGGTTGGCGGGAGGGGAGAAAAAACACAGATACGCAGTATTTT. Residues: CASSLGWREGRKNTDTQYF.

The chain has TRBV13 and TRBJ2-7, with TRBD2 matching 11 bases. The CDR3 contains 22 residues. Germline V lookup: CDR1 PRHDT, CDR2 FYEKMQ (reference sequence). V shed 2 bases and J 2 bases; nucleotides not matched to a gene: 23. CDR3 coding DNA: TGTGCCAGCAGCTTACCCCGAACTAGCGGGAGCCTCCGGGACGCACCTGCCTACGAGCAGTACTTC. It encodes CASSLPRTSGSLRDAPAYEQYF.

This CDR3 is CASSKTGWSNSAMINTEAFF. In nucleotides, the CDR3 is TGTGCCAGCAGCAAGACAGGGTGGAGTAACAGTGCCATGATAAACACTGAAGCTTTCTTT. The V and J genes are TRBV21-1 and TRBJ1-1; the tabulated D call, TRBD1, remains unverified against the DNA. TRBV21-1 corresponds to a pseudogene. The CDR3 extends over 20 amino acids.

V and J are TRBV2 and TRBJ1-4; D is ambiguous. The V and J ends lost 6 bases and 7 bases respectively, with 15 bases between them. Germline values: CDR1 SNHLY, CDR2 FYNNEI. The CDR3 is made up of 14 amino acids. CDR3 in amino acids: CASRDRSRGEKLFF. CDR3 in DNA: TGTGCCAGCAGGGATAGGTCCCGGGGTGAAAAACTGTTTTTT.

The chain links TRBV5-4 to TRBJ2-3, with no clear D. Looked up from germline, CDR1 is SGHNT and CDR2 is YYREEE (reference sequence). V was pared by 0 bases and J by 6 bases, with 5 bases between. The CDR3 extends over 12 amino acids. The CDR3 sequence is CASSLVLDTQYF. CDR3 in DNA: TGTGCCAGCAGCTTGGTCCTGGATACGCAGTATTTT.

This clone was picked up one time. This chain's CDR3 is CASSEAGGTDTQYF. As DNA, the CDR3 is TGTGCCAGCAGTGAAGCGGGAGGCACAGATACGCAGTATTTT. V is TRBV6-4 and J is TRBJ2-3, with 8 positions matching TRBD2. V was clipped by 3 bases and J by 1 base; unmatched bases: 0. There are 14 residues in the CDR3. Germline CDR1 and CDR2: MRHNA and SNTAGT.

The chain links TRBV27 to TRBJ1-5; D remains unclear. Trimming stripped 5 bases from V and 6 bases from J, with 17 bases between. Per the germline V gene, CDR1 is MNHEY and CDR2 is SMNVEV (reference sequence). CDR3 size: 15 residues. CDR3 DNA sequence: TGTGCCAGCAGTCCCCAACCTCGACTCGTTCAGCCCCAGCATTTT. Translating it yields CASSPQPRLVQPQHF.

CDR3 sequence (DNA): TGTGCCAGCGAGAGGGAGTTCTCCTCCTCCTACAATGAGCAGTTCTTC. Protein: CASEREFSSSYNEQFF. The chain combines TRBV19 with TRBJ2-1; TRBD2 is a possible D gene (5 bases). The CDR3 is 16 amino acids. Per the germline V gene, CDR1 is LNHDA and CDR2 is SQIVND (reference sequence). V was cut by 9 bases and J by 0 bases, with 18 bases left in between.

The chain carries TRBV19 and TRBJ1-1; 7 bases agree with TRBD1. V gave up 4 bases and J gave up 5 bases; unmatched junction bases: 13. The CDR3 is 16 amino acids. Germline CDR1 and CDR2: LNHDA and SQIVND (reference sequence). The DNA for the CDR3 is TGTGCCAGTAGTACCCACTTCGACAGGGTTTGGACTGAAGCTTTCTTT. It encodes CASSTHFDRVWTEAFF. Filled out from reference TRBV19 and TRBJ1-1, the complete variable domain reads DGGITQSPKYLFRKEGQNVTLSCEQNLNHDAMYWYRQDPGQGLRLIYYSQIVNDFQKGDIAEGYSVSREKKESFPLTVTSAQKNPTAFYLCASSTHFDRVWTEAFFGQGTRLTVV.

The rearrangement uses TRBV5-6 and TRBJ1-5, with 10 bases fitting TRBD1. CDR3 length: 14 residues. Germline loops: CDR1 SGHDT, CDR2 YYEEEE. With 2 bases clipped from V and 6 bases from J, the junction kept 2 bases outside the gene matches. CDR3 DNA: TGTGCCAGCAGCTTCCGACAGGGGGCTCAGCCCCAGCATTTT. Translation gives CASSFRQGAQPQHF.

DNA of the CDR3: TGTGCCAGCACCCAGACAGGGGTTAACTATGGCTACACCTTC. It specifies CASTQTGVNYGYTF. The chain joins TRBV2 to TRBJ1-2, with 8 bases identical to TRBD1. J was trimmed by 1 base and V by 7 bases; bases with no gene match: 5. This CDR3 spans 14 amino acids. Germline assignment: CDR1 SNHLY and CDR2 FYNNEI.